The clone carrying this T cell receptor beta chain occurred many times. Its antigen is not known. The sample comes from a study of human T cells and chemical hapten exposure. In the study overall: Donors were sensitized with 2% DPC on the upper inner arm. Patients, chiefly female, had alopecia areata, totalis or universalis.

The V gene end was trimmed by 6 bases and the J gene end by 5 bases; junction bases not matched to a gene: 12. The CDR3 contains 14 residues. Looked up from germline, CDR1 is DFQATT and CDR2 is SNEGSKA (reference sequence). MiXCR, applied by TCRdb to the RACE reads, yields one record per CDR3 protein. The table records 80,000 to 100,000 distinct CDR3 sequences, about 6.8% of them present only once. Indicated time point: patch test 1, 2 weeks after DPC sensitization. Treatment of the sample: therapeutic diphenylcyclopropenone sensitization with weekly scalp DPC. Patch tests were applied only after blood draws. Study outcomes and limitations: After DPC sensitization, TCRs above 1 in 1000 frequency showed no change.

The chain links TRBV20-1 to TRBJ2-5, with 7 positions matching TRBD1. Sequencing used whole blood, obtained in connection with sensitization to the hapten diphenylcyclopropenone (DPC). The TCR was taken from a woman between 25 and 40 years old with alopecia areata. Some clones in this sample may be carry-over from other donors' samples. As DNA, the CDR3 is TGCAGTGCGGAACGACAGGGAACTTTCGAGACCCAGTACTTC. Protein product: CSAERQGTFETQYF.